The present T cell receptor (beta chain) was sequenced within a study of T cells in Graves' hyperthyroidism and ophthalmopathy. General study points: The blood repertoire included most of the expanded thyroid clonotypes above 0.001.

Ophthalmopathy cases met thresholds of Clinical Activity Score at least 3, NOSPECS grade at least 4 and duration under 3 months. Germline assignment: CDR1 SGHDT and CDR2 YYEEEE. The CDR3 sequence is 15 residues long. Trimming removed 1 base from V and 2 bases from J; junction bases left unmatched: 3. About this clonotype: What it binds is unknown.

Researchers amplified the TCR beta CDR3 regions from RNA transcripts. The HTBI primer set served for first-round RT-PCR of the TCR CDR3. TCRdb fed the multiplex PCR reads into MiXCR, producing one record per CDR3 protein. Here the sample spans about 300,000 distinct CDR3 sequences, roughly a fifth being singletons. What was sequenced was blood. The receptor's source is a man in his forties or fifties with Graves' ophthalmopathy. The rearrangement uses TRBV5-6 and TRBJ2-5; 9 bases fit TRBD2. Written as DNA, the CDR3 is TGTGCCAGCAGCTTGACTAGCGGGCCTCAAGAGACCCAGTACTTC. This gives the protein CASSLTSGPQETQYF.